The table lists the clone carrying this TCR beta chain with a few counts. Additional DNA sequences in this sample encode the identical CDR3. The data originate from a study of shared clonotypes between healthy human individuals. Profiled with immunoSEQ multiplex PCR; TCRdb holds only in-frame clones, not every one. Of some 490,000 clones in the sample, roughly 80% were seen once. There are 15 residues in the CDR3. From germline, CDR1 is SGHDN and CDR2 FVKESK. The chain combines TRBV14 with TRBJ2-5, with 9 positions matching TRBD1. The J call may be wrong; the DNA end is better matched by TRBJ2-7. The receptor was isolated from a middle-aged woman in good health. Some clones in this sample may be carry-over from other donors' samples. The sequenced sample was PBMCs. Here the CDR3 reads CASSLDRGSSYEQYF. DNA for the CDR3: TGTGCCAGCAGCCTTGACAGGGGGTCTTCCTACGAGCAGTACTTC.